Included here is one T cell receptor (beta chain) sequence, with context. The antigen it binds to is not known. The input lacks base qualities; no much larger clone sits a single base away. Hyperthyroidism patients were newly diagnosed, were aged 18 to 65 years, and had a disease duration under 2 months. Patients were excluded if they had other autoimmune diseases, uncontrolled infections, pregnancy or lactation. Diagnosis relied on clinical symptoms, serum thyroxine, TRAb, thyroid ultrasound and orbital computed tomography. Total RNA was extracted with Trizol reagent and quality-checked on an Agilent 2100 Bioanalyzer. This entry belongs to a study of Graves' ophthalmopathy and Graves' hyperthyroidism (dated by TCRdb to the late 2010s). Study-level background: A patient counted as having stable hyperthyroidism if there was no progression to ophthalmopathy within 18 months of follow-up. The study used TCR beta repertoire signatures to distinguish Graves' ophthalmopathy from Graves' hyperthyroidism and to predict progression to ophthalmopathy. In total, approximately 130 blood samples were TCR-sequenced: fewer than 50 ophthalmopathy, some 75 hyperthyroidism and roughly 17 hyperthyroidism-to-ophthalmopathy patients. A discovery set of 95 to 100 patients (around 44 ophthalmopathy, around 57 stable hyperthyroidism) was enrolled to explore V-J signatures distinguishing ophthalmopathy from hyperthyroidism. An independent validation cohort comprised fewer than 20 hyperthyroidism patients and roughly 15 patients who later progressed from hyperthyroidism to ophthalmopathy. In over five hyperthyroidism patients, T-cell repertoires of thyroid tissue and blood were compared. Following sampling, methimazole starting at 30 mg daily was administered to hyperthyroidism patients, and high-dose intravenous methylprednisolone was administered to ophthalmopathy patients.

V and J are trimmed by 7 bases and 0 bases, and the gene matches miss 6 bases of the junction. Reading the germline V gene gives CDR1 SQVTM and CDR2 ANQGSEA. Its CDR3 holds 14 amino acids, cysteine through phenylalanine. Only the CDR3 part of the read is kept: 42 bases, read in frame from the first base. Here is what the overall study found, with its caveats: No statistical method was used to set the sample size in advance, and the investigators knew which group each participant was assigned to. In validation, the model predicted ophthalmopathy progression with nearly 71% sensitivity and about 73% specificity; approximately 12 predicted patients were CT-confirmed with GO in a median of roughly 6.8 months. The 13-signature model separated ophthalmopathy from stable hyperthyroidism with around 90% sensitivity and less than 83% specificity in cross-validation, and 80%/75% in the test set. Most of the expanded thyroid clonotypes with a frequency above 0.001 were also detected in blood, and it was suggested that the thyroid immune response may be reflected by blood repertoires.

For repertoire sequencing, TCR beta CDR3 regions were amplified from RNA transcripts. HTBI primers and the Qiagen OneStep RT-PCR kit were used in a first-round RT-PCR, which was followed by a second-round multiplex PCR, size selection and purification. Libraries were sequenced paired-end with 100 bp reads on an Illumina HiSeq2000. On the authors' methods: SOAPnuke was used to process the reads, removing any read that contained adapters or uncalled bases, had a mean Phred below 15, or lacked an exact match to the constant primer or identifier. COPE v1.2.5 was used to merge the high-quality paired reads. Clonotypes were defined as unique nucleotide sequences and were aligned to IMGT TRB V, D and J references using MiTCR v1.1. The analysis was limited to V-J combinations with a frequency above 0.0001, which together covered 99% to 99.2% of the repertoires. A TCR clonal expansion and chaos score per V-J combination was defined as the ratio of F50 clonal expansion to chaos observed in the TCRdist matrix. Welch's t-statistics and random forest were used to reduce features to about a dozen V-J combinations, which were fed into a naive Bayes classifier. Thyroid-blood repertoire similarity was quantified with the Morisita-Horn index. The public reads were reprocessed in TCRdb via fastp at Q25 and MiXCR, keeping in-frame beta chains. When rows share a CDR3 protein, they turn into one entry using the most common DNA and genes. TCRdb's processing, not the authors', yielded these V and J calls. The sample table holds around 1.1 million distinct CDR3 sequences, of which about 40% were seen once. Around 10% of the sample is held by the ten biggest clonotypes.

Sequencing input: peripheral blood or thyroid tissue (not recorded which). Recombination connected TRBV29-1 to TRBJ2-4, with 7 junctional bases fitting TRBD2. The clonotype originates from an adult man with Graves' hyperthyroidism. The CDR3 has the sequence CSGWGGLAKNIQYF. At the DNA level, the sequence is TGCAGCGGGTGGGGGGGATTAGCCAAAAACATTCAGTACTTC.